This T cell receptor beta chain was recovered during a study of CD8+ T cells in alopecia areata. The overall study: Treated patients took oral tofacitinib at 5 to 10 mg twice daily.

The V end was cut by 10 bases, the J end by 7 bases, with 14 bases between. CDR1 and CDR2 (germline): ENHRY, SYGVKD. This CDR3 is 13 amino acids long. With regard to this clone: Its specificity is unknown.

Study results and caveats: Compared with mice, patients displayed less clear TCR sharing, possibly for HLA-related reasons.

Indicated treatment: oral pan-JAK inhibitor, 5-10 mg twice daily. Both peripheral blood and punch biopsies of lesional scalp skin were obtained from patients who had alopecia areata. Following RNA extraction, reverse transcription yielded cDNA that acted as the sequencing template. The repertoire was sequenced with immunoSEQ multiplex PCR; TCRdb's copy has only in-frame clones and lacks some. Among about 210,000 clones listed, under 75% were seen once. Sequenced material: CD4+ T cells sorted from blood, taken at week 4, from a patient treated with tofacitinib. The source of this sequence is a human donor with alopecia areata. This chain joins TRBV10-3 and TRBJ1-6; D ambiguous. This CDR3 is CATRPDGNSPLHF. In DNA, the CDR3 is TGTGCCACCCGCCCGGACGGCAATTCACCCCTCCACTTT.